The rows below give T cell receptor beta chains drawn from one sample of a study of post-analysis software for immune sequencing data. TCRdb fed the PCR reads into MiXCR, producing one record per CDR3 protein. The table lists 400,000 to 500,000 distinct CDR3 sequences, 39% of them singletons. What was sequenced was blood. Source of these receptors: a girl aged 2-9 years with multiple sclerosis. The CDR3 runs from the conserved cysteine through the conserved F or W. The D gene is left open where the match is weak. Only part of the rows carry a size: once, few, many, or a class if the clone is expanded.

abundance: .
j_gene: TRBJ1-5
v_gene: TRBV12-3/TRBV12-4
d_gene: .
CDR3aa: CASNLEGNRDQPQHF
CDR3nt: TGTGCCAGCAATTTAGAGGGGAATCGGGATCAGCCCCAGCATTTT

abundance: .
j_gene: TRBJ2-4
v_gene: TRBV30
d_gene: TRBD1
CDR3aa: CAWSPGQLNIQYF
CDR3nt: TGTGCCTGGAGCCCGGGACAGCTTAACATTCAGTACTTC

abundance: .
j_gene: TRBJ2-5
v_gene: TRBV12-3/TRBV12-4
d_gene: TRBD2
CDR3aa: CASSPSGTQETQYF
CDR3nt: TGTGCCAGCAGTCCTAGCGGGACCCAAGAGACCCAGTACTTC

abundance: once
j_gene: TRBJ1-3
v_gene: TRBV29-1
d_gene: TRBD1
CDR3aa: CSVADRKTGGGNTIYF
CDR3nt: TGCAGCGTCGCGGACCGAAAGACAGGGGGCGGAAACACCATATATTTT

abundance: few
j_gene: TRBJ2-7
v_gene: TRBV7-2
d_gene: .
CDR3aa: CASSLDLASTSYEQYF
CDR3nt: TGTGCCAGCAGCTTGGACCTAGCGTCAACCTCCTACGAGCAGTATTTC

abundance: .
j_gene: TRBJ1-1
v_gene: TRBV5-1
d_gene: .
CDR3aa: CASSRGERMNTEAFF
CDR3nt: TGCGCCAGCAGCAGGGGGGAAAGGATGAACACTGAAGCTTTCTTT

abundance: .
j_gene: TRBJ2-7
v_gene: TRBV21-1
d_gene: .
CDR3aa: CASSKDRKFYEQYF
CDR3nt: TGTGCCAGCAGCAAGGACAGGAAATTCTACGAGCAGTACTTC

abundance: few
j_gene: TRBJ1-1
v_gene: TRBV19
d_gene: .
CDR3aa: CASSIGMNTEAFF
CDR3nt: TGTGCCAGTAGTATAGGAATGAACACTGAAGCTTTCTTT

abundance: .
j_gene: TRBJ2-3
v_gene: TRBV24-1
d_gene: .
CDR3aa: CANSDSTGGTDTQYF
CDR3nt: TGTGCCAACAGTGATTCCACCGGGGGAACAGATACGCAGTATTTT

abundance: .
j_gene: TRBJ2-6
v_gene: TRBV7-3
d_gene: .
CDR3aa: CASSKRGTSSGANVLTF
CDR3nt: TGTGCCAGCAGCAAAAGGGGCACCAGCTCTGGGGCCAACGTCCTGACTTTC

abundance: .
j_gene: TRBJ2-1
v_gene: TRBV5-1
d_gene: .
CDR3aa: CASSLVGGAYNEQFF
CDR3nt: TGCGCCAGCAGCTTGGTCGGGGGCGCGTACAATGAGCAGTTCTTC

abundance: .
j_gene: TRBJ2-5
v_gene: TRBV7-2
d_gene: .
CDR3aa: CASRGPVQETQYF
CDR3nt: TGTGCCAGCAGGGGTCCGGTCCAAGAGACCCAGTACTTC

abundance: .
j_gene: TRBJ1-6
v_gene: TRBV7-2
d_gene: .
CDR3aa: CASSLAGRGSYNSPLHF
CDR3nt: TGTGCCAGCAGCCTCGCCGGGCGGGGGTCCTATAATTCACCCCTCCACTTT

abundance: few
j_gene: TRBJ2-5
v_gene: TRBV12-3/TRBV12-4
d_gene: .
CDR3aa: CASSPSGSRETQYF
CDR3nt: TGTGCCAGCAGTCCGTCAGGGTCACGAGAGACCCAGTACTTC

abundance: .
j_gene: TRBJ2-7
v_gene: TRBV3-1
d_gene: TRBD1
CDR3aa: CASSEGTGKGEQYF
CDR3nt: TGTGCCAGCAGCGAGGGGACAGGGAAGGGCGAGCAGTACTTC

abundance: few
j_gene: TRBJ1-2
v_gene: TRBV7-9
d_gene: .
CDR3aa: CASRNGKHRPSNYGYTF
CDR3nt: TGTGCCAGCAGGAATGGAAAACATCGGCCATCTAACTATGGCTACACCTTC

abundance: few
j_gene: TRBJ1-5
v_gene: TRBV12-3/TRBV12-4
d_gene: .
CDR3aa: CASSFEIRVNQPQHF
CDR3nt: TGTGCCAGCAGTTTCGAGATTAGGGTAAATCAGCCCCAGCATTTT

abundance: .
j_gene: TRBJ2-1
v_gene: TRBV28
d_gene: TRBD2
CDR3aa: CASSPGGSGSGKFF
CDR3nt: TGTGCCAGCTCCCCTGGGGGTAGCGGGAGTGGTAAGTTCTTC

abundance: few
j_gene: TRBJ2-3
v_gene: TRBV27
d_gene: TRBD2
CDR3aa: CASSEPIAGGTDTQYF
CDR3nt: TGTGCCAGCAGTGAGCCAATAGCGGGGGGAACAGATACGCAGTATTTT

abundance: few
j_gene: TRBJ2-3
v_gene: TRBV29-1
d_gene: .
CDR3aa: CSVDGNTDTQYF
CDR3nt: TGCAGCGTTGATGGGAACACAGATACGCAGTATTTT